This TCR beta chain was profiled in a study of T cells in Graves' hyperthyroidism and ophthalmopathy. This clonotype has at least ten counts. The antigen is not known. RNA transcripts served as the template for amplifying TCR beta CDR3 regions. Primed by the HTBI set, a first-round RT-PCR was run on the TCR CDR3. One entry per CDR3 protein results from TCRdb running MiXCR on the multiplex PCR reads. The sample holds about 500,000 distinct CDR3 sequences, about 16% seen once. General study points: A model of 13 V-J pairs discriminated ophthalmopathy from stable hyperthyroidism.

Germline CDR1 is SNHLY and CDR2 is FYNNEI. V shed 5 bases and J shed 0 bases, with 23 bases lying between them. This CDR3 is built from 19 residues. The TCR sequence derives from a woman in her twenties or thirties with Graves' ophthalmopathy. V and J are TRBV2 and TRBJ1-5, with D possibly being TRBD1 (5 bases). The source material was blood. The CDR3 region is CASSRPQGGRGYSNQPQHF. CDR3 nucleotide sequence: TGTGCCAGCAGTCGCCCCCAGGGCGGGCGGGGCTATAGCAATCAGCCCCAGCATTTT.